Below, 2 T cell receptor beta chains from the same sample are listed, as sequenced in a study of blood T cell repertoires in COVID-19. Generated by immunoSEQ multiplex PCR, the TCRdb table keeps only in-frame clones and is missing some. This table holds 130,000 to 150,000 clones, about 76% found once. The specimen was peripheral blood. The receptors derive from a human donor in a cohort sampled during active COVID-19.

This clone was observed a single time. J is TRBJ2-7 and V is TRBV28, with D perhaps TRBD1 (5 bases). Germline values: CDR1 MDHEN, CDR2 SYDVKM. The CDR3 loop spans 15 amino acids. V was cut by 4 bases and J by 0 bases, with 13 bases left in between. The CDR3 sequence: CASSSRVAISYEQYF. DNA for the CDR3: TGTGCCAGCAGTTCCAGGGTAGCCATCTCCTACGAGCAGTACTTC.

The V gene is TRBV27, the J gene TRBJ2-7; no definite D call. Trimming cost V 3 bases and J 0 bases, with 6 bases left between them. This CDR3 spans 13 amino acids. Per germline, CDR1 MNHEY and CDR2 SMNVEV (reference sequence). Here the CDR3 reads CASSFVSSYEQYF. The CDR3 coding sequence is TGTGCCAGCAGTTTCGTCAGCTCCTACGAGCAGTACTTC.